This TCR beta chain was profiled in a study of breast tumors, draining lymph nodes, adjacent tissues. General study findings and limits: Tumor repertoires ranked between lymph nodes and nontumor tissue in diversity, with V and J gene preferences. Data fit most tumor T cells coming from lymph node, expanding in tumor. The lymph node origin of tumor T cells was framed as consistent with a hypothesis, not demonstrated.

TCRdb redid the calling of the multiplex PCR reads with MiXCR, one entry per CDR3 protein. The sample lists fewer than 150,000 distinct CDR3 sequences; 21% were seen once. This clonotype has a count of ten or more. Its matching antigen is unknown. Germline V gene sequence: CDR1 SGHTA, CDR2 FQGTGA. Between the trimmed V and J ends, which lost 1 base and 7 bases, there was a span of 11 bases. The CDR3 totals 15 residues. The lymph nodes were axillary draining lymph nodes from breast cancer patients. The chain carries TRBV7-3 and TRBJ1-6; D may be TRBD1 (5 bases). This clonotype was obtained from a female donor with breast cancer. Some clones in this sample may be carry-over from other donors' samples. Specimen: axillary lymph node tissue. Written as DNA, the CDR3 is TGTGCCAGCAGCTTAATGGCGGGGCCAAATTCACCCCTCCACTTT. As protein: CASSLMAGPNSPLHF.